Listed below are T cell receptor beta chains from one sample, sequenced in a study of OX40 agonist ivuxolimab in advanced cancers. Method: immunoSEQ multiplex PCR; TCRdb's copy keeps in-frame clones and lacks some. The sample holds 60,000 to 75,000 clones, 84% seen once. The sequences come from CD4+ or CD8+ T cells sorted from blood, collected in a trial of the OX40 agonist ivuxolimab. The receptors here all came from an adult with an advanced solid tumor such as melanoma, head and neck, liver or kidney cancer. Each CDR3 is given with its conserved first and last residue. Each record gives: clone size, V gene, J gene, D gene, CDR3 DNA, CDR3 protein. D genes are given only for firm matches. The size field is filled for only some rows; it gives once, few, many or a size class.

-	TRBV7-9	TRBJ1-2	-	TGTGCCAGCAGCTTCGGATCAGGGAGCTCCTATGGCTACACCTTC	CASSFGSGSSYGYTF
-	TRBV10-3	TRBJ2-7	TRBD1	TGTGCCATCAGAACGGACAGGACAGGCGGGTCCTACGAGCAGTACTTC	CAIRTDRTGGSYEQYF
-	TRBV19	TRBJ2-7	TRBD2	TGTGCCAGTAGTTCTCTAGCGGGAGAAATCTACGAGCAGTACTTC	CASSSLAGEIYEQYF
-	TRBV6-6	TRBJ1-5	-	TGTGCCAGCAGCAACCCGGGTCAGCCCCAGCATTTT	CASSNPGQPQHF
-	TRBV5-4	TRBJ2-5	-	TGTGCCAGCAGCCCGGGTGGGGGGCAAGAGACCCAGTACTTC	CASSPGGGQETQYF
-	TRBV6-5	TRBJ1-4	-	TGTGCCAGCAGTCCCTCGAGGGAAAAACTGTTTTTT	CASSPSREKLFF
-	TRBV7-9	TRBJ1-4	TRBD1	TGTGCCAGCAGCTCTTACAGGGGAAGAGCTAATGAAAAACTGTTTTTT	CASSSYRGRANEKLFF
-	TRBV2	TRBJ1-4	TRBD1	TGTGCCAGCAGTTGGGACAGGGGTAATGAAAAACTGTTTTTT	CASSWDRGNEKLFF
-	TRBV28	TRBJ2-5	-	TGTGCCAGCAGTCCTCTACTTGCAGGAGAGACCCAGTACTTC	CASSPLLAGETQYF
-	TRBV6-8	TRBJ2-1	-	TGTGCCAGCGGCGGGGACAATGAGCAGTTCTTC	CASGGDNEQFF
-	TRBV19	TRBJ1-5	-	TGTGCCAGTAGAGAAGGACGGAACTATCAGCCCCAGCATTTT	CASREGRNYQPQHF
-	TRBV6-6	TRBJ2-7	TRBD1	TGTGCCAGCAGTTACGGGGGACAGGGGACCTACGAGCAGTACTTC	CASSYGGQGTYEQYF
-	TRBV9	TRBJ2-2	-	TGTGCCAGCAGCGTAGTCCCCACCGGGGAGCTGTTTTTT	CASSVVPTGELFF
once	TRBV29-1	TRBJ2-5	-	TGCAGCGTTGAAGCACCCCTCGGGGGTAGAGAGACCCAGTACTTC	CSVEAPLGGRETQYF
-	TRBV5-4	TRBJ1-4	TRBD1	TGTGCCAGCAGCTCCCCAGGACAGGGAGGAGAAAAACTGTTTTTT	CASSSPGQGGEKLFF
-	TRBV11-3	TRBJ1-1	-	TGTGCCAGCAGCTTAGATACAAAAGCTTTCTTT	CASSLDTKAFF
-	TRBV10-2	TRBJ2-4	-	TGCGCCAGCAGTGTTGGGGGGTCCAAAAACATTCAGTACTTC	CASSVGGSKNIQYF
-	TRBV9	TRBJ2-1	TRBD2	TGTGCCAGCAGCGTAAGAGCTAGCGGGGCCAGGAAAGACAATGAGCAGTTCTTC	CASSVRASGARKDNEQFF
-	TRBV11-3	TRBJ2-7	-	TGTGCCAGCAGGGGGGGAACCTACGAGCAGTACTTC	CASRGGTYEQYF
-	TRBV14	TRBJ2-5	TRBD1	TGTGCCAGCAGCCAAGATTGGGTCAGGGGGACGGAGACCCAGTACTTC	CASSQDWVRGTETQYF
once	TRBV5-4	TRBJ2-7	-	TGTGCCAGCAGCTTGGGGACAGTCTACGAGCAGTACTTC	CASSLGTVYEQYF
-	TRBV15	TRBJ2-3	TRBD2	TGTGCCACCAGTTATAACGGGCTAGCGGGTACAGATACGCAGTATTTT	CATSYNGLAGTDTQYF
-	TRBV9	TRBJ1-1	-	TGTGCCAGCAGCCCAGACGGGGGGCGCTTACTTAAAGCTTTCTTT	CASSPDGGRLLKAFF
-	TRBV5-1	TRBJ2-4	-	TGCGCCAGCAGCCCAACCACCGGGGGAGCGCTTCAGTACTTC	CASSPTTGGALQYF
-	TRBV7-9	TRBJ2-7	-	TGTGCCAGCAGCTCAAGATATTCCTACGAGCAGTACTTC	CASSSRYSYEQYF
once	TRBV5-8	TRBJ2-5	-	TGTGCCAGCAGCTGGGGGACGGAAGAGACCCAGTACTTC	CASSWGTEETQYF
-	TRBV7-9	TRBJ1-5	-	TGTGCCAGCAGCCCCGGGGGGTCCTTTCTAAGCAATCAGCCCCAGCATTTT	CASSPGGSFLSNQPQHF
-	TRBV7-2	TRBJ2-7	-	TGTGCCAGCAGCCCCGGGCGGGCCTCATACGAGCAGTACTTC	CASSPGRASYEQYF
once	TRBV30	TRBJ2-2	-	TGTGCCTGGAAATCTGGTAACAGCCACACCGGGGAGCTGTTTTTT	CAWKSGNSHTGELFF